These T cell receptor beta chains were read from a single sample in a study of identical twins. From the 5' RACE reads, TCRdb called clonotypes with MiXCR, one entry per CDR3 protein. The sample consists of about 200,000 distinct CDR3 sequences, more than 15% of them appearing once. The same data also went into a second study, on T cells expressing NK-cell markers.

The sequenced sample was CD8+ T cells sorted from blood. Receptor source: a woman under 30 in good health. CDR3s include the opening cysteine and the closing phenylalanine or tryptophan. The order of the fields is V gene, clone size, J gene, CDR3 protein. Not every row has a clone size; where given, it reads once, few, many or a size class.

TRBV11-2	.	TRBJ2-3	CASSQSQGFADTQYF
TRBV13	.	TRBJ1-2	CASSLQGSYGYTF
TRBV12-3/TRBV12-4	few	TRBJ1-5	CASSLGWLQPQHF
TRBV18	.	TRBJ2-3	CASSHSTGRGTDTQYF
TRBV12-3/TRBV12-4	few	TRBJ2-1	CASSSVDRSSYNEQFF
TRBV3-1	.	TRBJ1-2	CASSLLSHGYTF
TRBV5-5	.	TRBJ2-7	CASSINRDRQAYEQYF
TRBV9	few	TRBJ1-2	CASSAPDNKGASYGYTF
TRBV5-1	few	TRBJ2-7	CASSSRWGDEQYF
TRBV12-3/TRBV12-4	.	TRBJ2-5	CASSYSLRGPQYF
TRBV20-1	.	TRBJ1-6	CSARAGRGLEESPLHF
TRBV7-4	.	TRBJ1-2	CASSFGSYGYTF
TRBV6-5	few	TRBJ2-7	CASSYPGSGSLEQYF
TRBV12-3/TRBV12-4	.	TRBJ2-7	CASSLSGFSYEQYF
TRBV9	.	TRBJ1-1	CASSASGVTEAFF
TRBV27	few	TRBJ2-5	CASSLTLAGALETQYF
TRBV5-6	few	TRBJ2-7	CASSSGSPYEQYF
TRBV5-1	.	TRBJ2-7	CASSLIGGTYEQYF
TRBV5-1	few	TRBJ2-7	CASSLLAGTTYEQYF
TRBV20-1	.	TRBJ2-7	CSARIARTSGEVSTTQYF
TRBV27	few	TRBJ2-1	CASNWRGGLNEQFF
TRBV30	.	TRBJ2-7	CAWTVLTGGGREQYF
TRBV7-2	once	TRBJ2-5	CASSPAPGAQETQYF
TRBV12-3/TRBV12-4	.	TRBJ2-7	CASSFGPPVGEQYF
TRBV12-3/TRBV12-4	few	TRBJ1-2	CASSLPARYGYTF
TRBV27	.	TRBJ2-1	CASRGGAYAYNEQFF
TRBV7-8	.	TRBJ2-7	CASSRGLLSSEQYF